These 18 T cell receptor beta chains share one sample of origin, sequenced in a study of T-cell reconstitution after alpha-beta-depleted transplantation in children. Unique molecular identifiers were incorporated into the prepared TCRbeta library. TCRdb used MiXCR to reprocess the PCR reads, holding one entry per CDR3 protein. The table has about 16,000 distinct CDR3 sequences, roughly 8.2% seen once; the top ten hold 30% to 45%. The sequences come from PBMCs, mostly from graft donor cells, collected 60 days after TCRalphabeta/CD19-depleted stem cell transplant. The receptors shown here come from a boy in the first two years of life who had a stem cell transplant for Wiskott-Aldrich syndrome, so the T cells may come from the graft donor.

This chain links TRBV20-1 with TRBJ2-7; D is tentatively TRBD1 or TRBD2 (5 bases each). Germline CDR1 is DFQATT and CDR2 is SNEGSKA (reference sequence). The CDR3 is 14 amino acids. V shed 3 bases and J shed 1 base, with 13 bases lying between them. In DNA, the CDR3 is TGCAGTGCTAGCTCTAGGTGGGGGTCCTACGAGCAGTACTTC. This codes for CSASSRWGSYEQYF.

This clonotype was counted only a few times. The V gene is TRBV30, the J gene TRBJ2-1; D is ambiguous. CDR1 is GTSNPN, CDR2 SVGIG, per germline (reference sequence). Trimming took off 0 bases at V and 8 bases at J, with 17 bases between the two ends. The CDR3 totals 15 residues. The CDR3, as DNA: TGTGCCTGGAGTGTACTCGCGGTTAGGGCTGATGAGCAGTTCTTC. Residues: CAWSVLAVRADEQFF.

In its sample, this clonotype was seen many times. This sequence joins TRBV5-5 and TRBJ2-1, with 8 bases that match TRBD1. Germline CDR1 is SGHKS and CDR2 is YYEKEE (reference sequence). The CDR3 has 15 residues. Unmatched junction bases numbered 6, after V lost 4 bases and J lost 3 bases. DNA of the CDR3: TGTGCCAGCAGCCGGCCCGGGACAGGCTACAATGAGCAGTTCTTC. It translates to CASSRPGTGYNEQFF. The entire variable domain, with the rest obtained from reference TRBV5-5 and TRBJ2-1, is as follows: DAGVTQSPTHLIKTRGQQVTLRCSPISGHKSVSWYQQVLGQGPQFIFQYYEKEERGRGNFPDRFSARQFPNYSSELNVNALLLGDSALYLCASSRPGTGYNEQFFGPGTRLTVL.

The chain links TRBV4-2 to TRBJ2-6; TRBD2 agrees at 7 bases. This CDR3 contains 17 residues. Trimming at V came to 1 base and at J to 0 bases, leaving 3 bases not matched to a gene. Germline V gives CDR1 LGHNA, CDR2 YNFKEQ. The CDR3 sequence is CASSQASGSSGANVLTF. DNA for the CDR3: TGTGCCAGCAGCCAAGCTAGCGGCAGCTCTGGGGCCAACGTCCTGACTTTC.

The chain couples TRBV18 to TRBJ1-3; no clear D. The CDR3 sequence is 16 residues long. V lost 3 bases and J lost 3, with 15 bases in between. The germline CDR1 and CDR2 sequences are KGHSH and LQKENI. This CDR3 reads CASSPVSHAHGNTIYF. Here the CDR3 DNA reads TGTGCCAGCTCACCTGTATCTCACGCCCATGGAAACACCATATATTTT.

This clonotype was recorded many times. This chain connects TRBV24-1 to TRBJ2-1; the match to TRBD2 covers 11 bases. The germline CDR1 and CDR2 sequences are KGHDR and SFDVKD. The CDR3 extends over 16 amino acids. After removal of 5 bases from V and 2 bases from J, the junction contained 4 bases not matched to a gene. The CDR3 DNA is TGTGCCACCAGTGTGCCGGGACTAGCGGCCTACAATGAGCAGTTCTTC. It is translated as CATSVPGLAAYNEQFF.

A few counts support this clonotype. The rearrangement uses TRBV2 and TRBJ2-2; TRBD2 matches at 11 bases. CDR1 is SNHLY, CDR2 FYNNEI, per germline. With V trimmed by 4 bases and J by 3 bases, 1 base remained unmatched. This CDR3 has 15 amino acids. In nucleotides, the CDR3 is TGTGCCAGCAGTGTGGGACTAGCGGACACCGGGGAGCTGTTTTTT. This codes for CASSVGLADTGELFF.

This clonotype was observed a few times. The V gene is TRBV3-1, the J gene TRBJ1-5; D is ambiguous. The V and J ends lost 5 bases and 4 bases respectively, with 15 bases between them. CDR1 is LGHDT and CDR2 is YNNKEL in the germline V gene (reference sequence). The CDR3 covers 15 residues. CDR3 nucleotides: TGTGCCAGCAGCGGAGGGCAAGGCCGGAATCAGCCCCAGCATTTT. Protein product: CASSGGQGRNQPQHF.

In this sample, this clonotype turned up once. The chain couples TRBV29-1 to TRBJ1-2; a possible D gene is TRBD1 (5 bases). V was trimmed by 2 bases and J by 2 bases, leaving 9 bases between them. The V gene's germline CDR1 is SQVTM and CDR2 ANQGSEA. The CDR3 is 13 residues long. The CDR3, as DNA: TGCAGCGTTGAAATTGCAGGGAACTATGGCTACACCTTC. Translated, it gives CSVEIAGNYGYTF.

This clonotype was seen at least ten times. In nucleotides, the CDR3 is TGCGCCAGCAGTTCCACCCGTGGGCCCCAGCATTTT. Translating gives CASSSTRGPQHF. The V call is TRBV10-1, the J call TRBJ1-5; D call uncertain. The V gene's germline CDR1 is WNHNN and CDR2 SYGVQD (reference sequence). The CDR3 runs to 12 residues. V gave up 5 bases and J gave up 9 bases, with 11 bases separating them.

This clonotype occurred many times. V gene TRBV27 combines with J gene TRBJ1-1; D call uncertain. The CDR3 consists of 13 residues. Per germline, CDR1 MNHEY and CDR2 SMNVEV (reference sequence). The V and J ends lost 5 bases and 3 bases respectively, with 10 bases between them. The CDR3 coding sequence is TGTGCCAGCAGTAGTGGGTGGGACACTGAAGCTTTCTTT. Translated, it gives CASSSGWDTEAFF.

This clonotype was detected ten times or more. The rearrangement links TRBV12-3 or TRBV12-4 to TRBJ2-2, with 7 bases fitting TRBD2. The J segment lost 1 base and the V segment lost 4 bases, leaving 3 bases of the junction unmatched. This CDR3 has 15 amino acids. The CDR3 bases are TGTGCCAGCAGTTCGTGGGAGGGGAACACCGGGGAGCTGTTTTTT. This sequence encodes CASSSWEGNTGELFF.

This clonotype was recorded many times. This rearrangement joins TRBV20-1 to TRBJ2-3; 7 bases fit TRBD2. J lost 4 bases, V lost 0 bases, and 7 bases had no gene match. Germline loops: CDR1 DFQATT, CDR2 SNEGSKA (reference sequence). This CDR3 is built from 15 residues. The CDR3 DNA reads TGCAGTGCTAGAGACGCGGGAGTAGGCCCAGATACGCAGTATTTT. Residues: CSARDAGVGPDTQYF.

This clonotype was seen at least ten times. This sequence joins TRBV2 and TRBJ2-3, with TRBD2 matching 12 bases. CDR3 length: 15 amino acids. Germline V lookup: CDR1 SNHLY, CDR2 FYNNEI. The V and J ends lost 6 bases and 5 bases, in that order; junction bases with no gene match: 6. CDR3 sequence reads: CASRETSGRGDTQYF. The CDR3 coding sequence is TGTGCCAGCAGGGAGACTAGCGGGAGAGGAGATACGCAGTATTTT.

In this sample, this clonotype turned up many times. One end of the junction varies from germline; a read error may be responsible. V usage is TRBV12-5 and J usage is TRBJ2-1; 15 bases fit TRBD2. Germline-derived CDR1 and CDR2 are LGHNT and FRNRAP. CDR3 size: 18 residues. CDR3 sequence: CASGLGLAGGSRYNEQFF. The CDR3 DNA follows: TGTGCTAGTGGGTTGGGACTAGCGGGAGGATCACGCTACAATGAGCAGTTCTTC.

Worth noting for this clonotype: Since a much larger clone is just one base distant, this may be a read error. The rearrangement links TRBV3-1 to TRBJ2-2, with 12 bases fitting TRBD2. CDR3 size: 16 residues. The germline CDR1 and CDR2 sequences are LGHDT and YNNKEL (reference sequence). CDR3 region: CAGSRLAGANTGELFF. Here the CDR3 DNA reads TGTGCCGGCAGCAGACTAGCGGGAGCGAACACCGGGGAGCTGTTTTTT.

The table lists this clonotype with a few counts. The genes are TRBV7-2 and TRBJ1-2; D is unclear. V lost 5 bases to trimming and J lost 6 bases, with 10 bases between them. Germline loops: CDR1 SGHTA, CDR2 FQGNSA. The CDR3 has 12 amino acids. The CDR3 loop reads CASSPKTDGYTF. The DNA of the CDR3 is TGTGCCAGCAGCCCGAAGACGGATGGCTACACCTTC.

This clonotype occurred many times. The CDR3 region is CASRPSDRNTGELFF. CDR3 nucleotides: TGTGCCAGCAGACCTTCTGACAGGAACACCGGGGAGCTGTTTTTT. This chain joins TRBV3-1 and TRBJ2-2; D possibly corresponds to TRBD1 (5 bases). CDR1 LGHDT and CDR2 YNNKEL come from the germline V gene (reference sequence). The germline V and J ends were trimmed by 6 bases and 1 base, with 12 bases remaining between them. The CDR3 runs to 15 residues.